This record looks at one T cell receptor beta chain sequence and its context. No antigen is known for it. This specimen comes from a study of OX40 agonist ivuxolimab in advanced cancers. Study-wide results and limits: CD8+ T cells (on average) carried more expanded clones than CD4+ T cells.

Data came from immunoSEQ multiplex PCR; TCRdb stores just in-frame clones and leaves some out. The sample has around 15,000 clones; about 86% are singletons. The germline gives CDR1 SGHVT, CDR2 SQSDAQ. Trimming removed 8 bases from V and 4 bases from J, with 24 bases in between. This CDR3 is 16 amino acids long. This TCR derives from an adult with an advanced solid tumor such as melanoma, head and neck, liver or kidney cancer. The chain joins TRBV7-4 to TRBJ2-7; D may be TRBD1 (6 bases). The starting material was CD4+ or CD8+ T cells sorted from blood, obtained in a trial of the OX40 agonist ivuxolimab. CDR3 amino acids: CASGEMRTALTYEQYF. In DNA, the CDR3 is TGTGCCAGCGGAGAAATGAGGACAGCCCTTACTTACGAGCAGTACTTC.